The rows below give T cell receptor beta chains drawn from one sample of a study of blood T cell repertoires in COVID-19. Some clones are missing from TCRdb's copy, which holds only in-frame ones; the method was immunoSEQ multiplex PCR. This table has a few hundred thousand clones, 92% appearing once. Sequenced material: PBMCs or T cells enriched from blood (not recorded which). Receptors originate from a woman in her twenties or thirties who had recovered from COVID-19. CDR3s include the opening cysteine and the closing phenylalanine or tryptophan. The D gene is left open where the match is weak. Where a row states a size, it is once, few, many or the class of an expanded clone; other rows omit it.

TRBV5-1,-,TRBJ1-4,-,CASSLLSPATNEKLFF,TGCGCCAGCAGCCTACTTTCTCCGGCAACTAATGAAAAACTGTTTTTT
TRBV28,-,TRBJ1-5,few,CASSYTGHNSNQPQHF,TGTGCCAGCAGTTACACGGGACACAATAGCAATCAGCCCCAGCATTTT
TRBV28,TRBD1,TRBJ1-2,-,CASRSTRDRVHGYTF,TGTGCCAGCAGGTCGACCCGGGACAGGGTTCATGGCTACACCTTC
TRBV12-5,-,TRBJ2-2,-,CASAQLNTGELFF,TGTGCTAGTGCCCAACTAAACACCGGGGAGCTGTTTTTT
TRBV5-1,TRBD1,TRBJ1-4,-,CASRRTGEGEKLFF,TGCGCCAGCAGAAGGACAGGGGAAGGTGAAAAACTGTTTTTT
TRBV5-1,-,TRBJ1-1,-,CASSKEVAAEAFF,TGCGCCAGCAGCAAGGAGGTCGCAGCCGAAGCTTTCTTT
TRBV7-2,-,TRBJ2-7,-,CASSLSGLSYEQYF,TGTGCCAGCAGCCTTAGCGGACTTTCCTACGAGCAGTACTTC
TRBV7-2,-,TRBJ2-5,-,CASSPRGGSTTQYF,TGTGCCAGCAGCCCAAGGGGGGGGAGTACGACCCAGTACTTC
TRBV13,-,TRBJ1-5,-,CASSSGLNQPQHF,TGTGCCAGCAGCTCGGGTCTCAATCAGCCCCAGCATTTT
TRBV3-1/TRBV3-2,-,TRBJ1-2,-,CASSRDIGNYGYTF,TGTGCCAGCAGCCGGGACATAGGTAACTATGGCTACACCTTC
TRBV28,TRBD1,TRBJ2-7,-,CASSGDRVSYEQYF,TGTGCCAGCAGTGGCGACAGGGTCTCCTACGAGCAGTACTTC
TRBV28,TRBD1,TRBJ2-7,once,CASSQPGTGRYEQYF,TGTGCCAGCAGCCAACCCGGGACAGGGAGGTACGAGCAGTACTTC
TRBV4-3,-,TRBJ1-1,-,CASSQDAGDTEAFF,TGCGCCAGCAGCCAAGATGCGGGGGATACTGAAGCTTTCTTT
TRBV7-2,TRBD2,TRBJ2-7,-,CASSPDLSGRAYEQYF,TGTGCCAGCAGCCCAGACCTTAGCGGGAGGGCCTACGAGCAGTACTTC
TRBV18,-,TRBJ1-1,-,CASSQANTEAFF,TGTGCCAGCTCTCAAGCTAACACTGAAGCTTTCTTT
TRBV2,TRBD2,TRBJ2-5,-,CASSEGISGETQYF,TGTGCCAGCAGTGAAGGGATTAGCGGGGAGACCCAGTACTTC
TRBV7-2,-,TRBJ1-1,once,CASSLFAGVGTEAFF,TGTGCCAGCAGCTTATTTGCAGGGGTAGGGACTGAAGCTTTCTTT
TRBV27,TRBD1,TRBJ1-1,-,CASSLGQGFQNTEAFF,TGTGCCAGCAGTCTAGGACAGGGGTTCCAGAACACTGAAGCTTTCTTT
TRBV5-4,TRBD1,TRBJ1-2,-,CASSLVGQESGGYTF,TGTGCCAGCAGCTTGGTGGGACAGGAGTCCGGGGGCTACACCTTC
TRBV28,TRBD1,TRBJ1-2,-,CASSSGGIGYTF,TGTGCCAGCAGTTCAGGGGGAATTGGCTACACCTTC
TRBV7-2,TRBD2,TRBJ2-1,-,CASSTRGGAPEQFF,TGTGCCAGCAGCACCCGCGGGGGGGCCCCTGAGCAGTTCTTC
TRBV5-1,TRBD2,TRBJ2-7,-,CASSQAGTSVYEQYF,TGCGCCAGCAGCCAGGCCGGGACTAGCGTTTACGAGCAGTACTTC
TRBV5-4,TRBD1,TRBJ1-6,-,CASSLDSGGNSPLHF,TGTGCCAGCAGCTTGGATTCAGGGGGGAATTCACCCCTCCACTTT
TRBV28,-,TRBJ1-2,-,CASSQDSIRYGYTF,TGTGCCAGCAGTCAGGACAGCATCCGCTATGGCTACACCTTC
TRBV24-1,TRBD1,TRBJ2-7,-,CATSDFRQGDNEQYF,TGTGCCACCAGTGATTTTAGACAGGGGGACAACGAGCAGTACTTC
TRBV19,-,TRBJ1-1,-,CASSTPGTEAFF,TGTGCCAGTAGTACCCCAGGAACTGAAGCTTTCTTT
TRBV7-2,-,TRBJ1-1,-,CASSSGAPRMNTEAFF,TGTGCCAGCAGCTCCGGAGCTCCGCGAATGAACACTGAAGCTTTCTTT
TRBV29-1,-,TRBJ1-3,-,CSVEGRGTGNTIYF,TGCAGCGTTGAAGGTCGGGGAACTGGAAACACCATATATTTT
TRBV3-1/TRBV3-2,-,TRBJ1-4,once,CASSQAWFGQINEKLFF,TGTGCCAGCAGCCAAGCCTGGTTTGGACAGATCAATGAAAAACTGTTTTTT
TRBV5-1,-,TRBJ1-2,-,CASSLIRGDGYTF,TGCGCCAGCAGCTTGATTCGCGGAGATGGCTACACCTTC
TRBV27,TRBD2,TRBJ2-5,-,CASSLGAGVKETQYF,TGTGCCAGCAGTTTAGGAGCGGGAGTTAAAGAGACCCAGTACTTC
TRBV7-9,-,TRBJ2-5,-,CAVGEETQYF,TGTGCCGTCGGGGAGGAGACCCAGTACTTC
TRBV7-3,-,TRBJ2-1,-,CASSLMRGEEQFF,TGTGCCAGCAGCTTAATGCGGGGTGAGGAGCAGTTCTTC
TRBV27,-,TRBJ1-5,-,CASSSGVGNQPQHF,TGTGCCAGCAGTTCAGGGGTGGGCAATCAGCCCCAGCATTTT
TRBV4-2,TRBD1,TRBJ1-1,once,CASSQQTGGTEAFF,TGTGCCAGCAGCCAACAGACAGGGGGCACTGAAGCTTTCTTT
TRBV28,-,TRBJ2-5,once,CASHSSETQYF,TGTGCCAGCCATTCGAGCGAGACCCAGTACTTC
TRBV11-3,TRBD2,TRBJ2-1,-,CASSHSGNSYNEQFF,TGTGCCAGCAGCCACAGCGGGAACTCCTACAATGAGCAGTTCTTC
TRBV28,-,TRBJ2-1,-,CASSPAEGSYNEQFF,TGTGCCAGCAGCCCAGCGGAAGGTTCCTACAATGAGCAGTTCTTC
TRBV11-3,-,TRBJ1-2,once,CASSLVQGRGYTF,TGTGCCAGCAGCTTAGTACAGGGTCGTGGCTACACCTTC
TRBV27,-,TRBJ1-2,-,CASSFRRGYGYTF,TGTGCCAGCAGTTTTCGCAGAGGCTATGGCTACACCTTC
TRBV4-2,TRBD2,TRBJ2-5,-,CASSQVELAETQYF,TGTGCCAGCAGCCAAGTAGAACTAGCGGAGACCCAGTACTTC
TRBV28,-,TRBJ2-6,-,CASRASSGANVLTF,TGTGCCAGCAGGGCAAGCTCTGGGGCCAACGTCCTGACTTTC
TRBV29-1,-,TRBJ1-2,-,CSVELAEKVFGYTF,TGCAGCGTTGAACTGGCGGAAAAGGTCTTTGGCTACACCTTC
TRBV11-3,TRBD1,TRBJ1-6,-,CASSFATGSSPLHF,TGTGCCAGCAGCTTCGCGACAGGGTCCTCACCCCTCCACTTT
TRBV2,-,TRBJ2-3,-,CASRSGLSTDTQYF,TGTGCCAGCCGAAGCGGTTTAAGCACAGATACGCAGTATTTT
TRBV27,-,TRBJ2-7,-,CASSLGAYYREQYF,TGTGCCAGCAGTTTAGGTGCATACTACCGCGAGCAGTACTTC
TRBV4-1,-,TRBJ1-1,-,CASSPREGLSMNTEAFF,TGCGCCAGCAGCCCAAGGGAGGGCCTCAGCATGAACACTGAAGCTTTCTTT
TRBV5-8,TRBD1,TRBJ2-7,-,CASSLGYGTGVRSYYEQYF,TGTGCCAGCAGCTTGGGGTACGGGACAGGCGTTCGCTCTTACTACGAGCAGTACTTC
TRBV7-9,TRBD2,TRBJ2-1,-,CASSSRTSGGWNEQFF,TGTGCCAGCAGCTCACGGACTAGCGGGGGCTGGAATGAGCAGTTCTTC
TRBV6-5,TRBD1,TRBJ1-2,-,CASSPGQGANGYTF,TGTGCCAGCAGTCCGGGACAGGGGGCGAATGGCTACACCTTC
TRBV9,TRBD2,TRBJ2-2,once,CASSAPASGNTGELFF,TGTGCCAGCAGCGCACCAGCTAGCGGAAACACCGGGGAGCTGTTTTTT
TRBV7-2,-,TRBJ2-6,-,CASSLVVAGSSGANVLTF,TGTGCCAGCAGCTTAGTCGTGGCGGGGAGCTCTGGGGCCAACGTCCTGACTTTC
TRBV6-5,-,TRBJ2-7,-,CASSYSNEQYF,TGTGCCAGCAGTTACAGCAACGAGCAGTACTTC
TRBV6-2/TRBV6-3,TRBD1,TRBJ1-1,-,CASGRDRKNTEAFF,TGTGCCAGCGGCCGGGACAGGAAGAACACTGAAGCTTTCTTT
TRBV19,-,TRBJ2-6,-,CASSIPRSGANVLTF,TGTGCCAGTAGTATTCCCCGGTCTGGGGCCAACGTCCTGACTTTC